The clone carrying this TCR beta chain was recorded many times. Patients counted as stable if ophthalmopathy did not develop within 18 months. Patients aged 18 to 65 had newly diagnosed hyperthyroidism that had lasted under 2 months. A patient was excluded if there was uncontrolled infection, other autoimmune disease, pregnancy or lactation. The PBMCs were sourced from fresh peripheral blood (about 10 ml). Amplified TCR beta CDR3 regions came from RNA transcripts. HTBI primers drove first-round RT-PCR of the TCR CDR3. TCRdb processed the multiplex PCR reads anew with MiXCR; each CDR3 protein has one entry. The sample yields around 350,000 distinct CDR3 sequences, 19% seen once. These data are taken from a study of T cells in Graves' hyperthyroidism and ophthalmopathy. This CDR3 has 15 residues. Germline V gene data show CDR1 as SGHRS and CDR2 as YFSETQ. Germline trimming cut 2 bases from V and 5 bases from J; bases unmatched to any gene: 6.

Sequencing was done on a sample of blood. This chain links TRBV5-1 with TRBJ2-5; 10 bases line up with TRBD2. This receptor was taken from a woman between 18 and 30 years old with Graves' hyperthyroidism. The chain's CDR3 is CASSLGLAVEETQYF. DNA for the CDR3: TGCGCCAGCAGCTTAGGACTAGCGGTGGAGGAGACCCAGTACTTC.